What follows is one T cell receptor beta chain and its context. Its antigen is still unknown. No base quality information exists; no much larger clone differs at one position. These data belong to a study of T cell changes during pregnancy in multiple sclerosis (dated by TCRdb to between 2018 and 2021). With respect to the entire study: Changes in the T cell repertoire over the course of pregnancy were examined in this study in women with multiple sclerosis.

From the cysteine through the phenylalanine, the CDR3 covers 15 amino acids. Just the 45-base CDR3 DNA is kept, in frame starting at base 1. V has 3 bases trimmed and J has 1 base trimmed; junction bases matching no gene number 1. According to the germline V gene, CDR1 reads SGHTA and CDR2 reads FQGTGA. Libraries came from the immunoSEQ multiplex PCR assay. The immuneACCESS repertoire file appears here via TCRdb, limited to in-frame rearrangements. These files lack a portion of the clones; in checked studies, under half of the deficit traces to unresolved V genes, and the cause of the others is not known. The sample has about 12,000 clones on record, over 65% of them singletons. The ten top clones hold 11% of the sample.

This chain is built from TRBV7-3 and TRBJ2-5, with 11 bases aligning to TRBD1. The starting material was CD8+ T cells from peripheral blood mononuclear cells, obtained after pregnancy. This receptor was obtained from a female donor in good health, enrolled as a control in a pregnancy study. The CDR3 here reads CASSFGTGGQETQYF. The sequence in DNA is TGTGCCAGCAGCTTCGGGACAGGGGGCCAAGAGACCCAGTACTTC.